Detailed here is one T cell receptor (beta chain). These data belong to a study of blood T cells in healthy people across ages. Study as a whole: Every two T cells gave about one barcoded beta molecule via template switching.

The V end was cut by 5 bases, the J end by 7 bases, with 18 bases between. CDR3 length: 15 amino acids. CDR1 and CDR2 from the germline V gene are PRHDT and FYEKMQ (reference sequence). A J-beta primer mix and a sample-barcoded 5' primer were used in a second PCR of about 7 to 11 cycles. One entry per CDR3 protein, called by TCRdb with MiXCR from the 5' RACE reads. The table records about 1,000,000 distinct CDR3 sequences, around 43% of them present only once. The sample was blood. J is TRBJ2-1 and V is TRBV13, with D maybe TRBD2 (6 bases). The clonotype comes from a woman aged 55-69 years in good health. DNA for the CDR3: TGTGCCAGCAGCCCCTCGGAGGGGTTACGGAATGAGCAGTTCTTC. It translates to CASSPSEGLRNEQFF. The full variable domain, its missing parts supplied by reference TRBV13 and TRBJ2-1, is AAGVIQSPRHLIKEKRETATLKCYPIPRHDTVYWYQQGPGQDPQFLISFYEKMQSDKGSIPDRFSAQQFSDYHSELNMSSLELGDSALYFCASSPSEGLRNEQFFGPGTRLTVL.